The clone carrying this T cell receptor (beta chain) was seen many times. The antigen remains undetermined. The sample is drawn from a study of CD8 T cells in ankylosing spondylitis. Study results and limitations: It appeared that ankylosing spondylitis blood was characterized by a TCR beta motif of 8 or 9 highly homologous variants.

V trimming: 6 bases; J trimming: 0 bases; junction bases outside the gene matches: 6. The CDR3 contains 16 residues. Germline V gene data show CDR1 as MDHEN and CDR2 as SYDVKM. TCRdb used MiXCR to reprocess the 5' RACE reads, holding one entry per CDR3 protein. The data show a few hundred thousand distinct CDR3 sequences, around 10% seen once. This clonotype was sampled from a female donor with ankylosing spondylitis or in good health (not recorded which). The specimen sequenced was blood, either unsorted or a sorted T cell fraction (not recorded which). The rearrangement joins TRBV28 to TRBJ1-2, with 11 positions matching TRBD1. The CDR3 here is CASSLDRGLTNYGYTF. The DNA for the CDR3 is TGTGCCAGCAGCCTGGACAGGGGGCTTACTAACTATGGCTACACCTTC.